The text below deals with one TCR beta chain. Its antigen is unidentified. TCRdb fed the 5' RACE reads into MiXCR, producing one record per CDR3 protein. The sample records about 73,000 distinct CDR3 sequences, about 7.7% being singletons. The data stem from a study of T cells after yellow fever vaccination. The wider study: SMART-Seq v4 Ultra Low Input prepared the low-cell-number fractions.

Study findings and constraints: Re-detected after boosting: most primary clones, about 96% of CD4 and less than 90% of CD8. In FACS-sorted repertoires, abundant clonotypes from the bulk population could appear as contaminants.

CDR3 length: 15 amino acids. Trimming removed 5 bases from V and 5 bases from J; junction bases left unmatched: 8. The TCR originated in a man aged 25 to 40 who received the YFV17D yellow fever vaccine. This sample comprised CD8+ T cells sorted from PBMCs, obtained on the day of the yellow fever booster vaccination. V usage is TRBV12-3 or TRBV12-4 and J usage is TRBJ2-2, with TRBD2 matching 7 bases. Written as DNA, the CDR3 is TGTGCCAGCAGTCCAAGCGGGATAGGGACCGGGGAGCTGTTTTTT. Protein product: CASSPSGIGTGELFF.